These T cell receptor beta chains were read from a single sample in a study of T cell repertoires in cytomegalovirus infection. The antigens these receptors bind are not known. Via MiXCR, TCRdb re-called the reads, giving one row per CDR3 protein. The sample lists roughly 46,000 distinct CDR3 sequences, about a fifth occurring once. The sample here was CD8+ T cells from cultured PBMCs, taken from culture after CMV antigen stimulation. These TCRs come from a human donor in good health (CMV status not recorded). Some clones in this sample may be carry-over from other donors' samples. The CDR3 runs from the conserved cysteine through the conserved F or W. A D gene is named only where the DNA matches it firmly. Where a row states a size, it is once, few, many or the class of an expanded clone; other rows omit it.

CDR3 DNA | CDR3 protein | clone size | D gene | J gene | V gene
TGTGCCAGCAGATTGACAATGAGGGGGGGGCCCCAAAGCTCCTACAATGAGCAGTTCTTC | CASRLTMRGGPQSSYNEQFF | many | . | TRBJ2-1 | TRBV28
TGTGCCAGCAGTTACGGTGTGGTGCATCAGCCCCAGCATTTT | CASSYGVVHQPQHF | many | . | TRBJ1-5 | TRBV6-2/TRBV6-3
TGTGCCAGCAGTGAGGGGGAACGGTATGGCTACACCTTC | CASSEGERYGYTF | few | . | TRBJ1-2 | TRBV25-1
TGCGCCAGCAGCCATCTAGCGGAGGGGGGGGAGACCCAGTACTTC | CASSHLAEGGETQYF | many | . | TRBJ2-5 | TRBV4-1
TGTGCCAGCAGCCCCCAACGGGACGCTCACGATGGCTACACCTTC | CASSPQRDAHDGYTF | many | . | TRBJ1-2 | TRBV4-2
TGTGCCAGCAGCTTGGGGCTCGGAGGGGGTAGGGTGAACACTGAAGCTTTCTTT | CASSLGLGGGRVNTEAFF | many | . | TRBJ1-1 | TRBV7-2
TGTGCCAGCAGTCCTGACAGGGGACCCAACTATGGCTACACCTTC | CASSPDRGPNYGYTF | . | TRBD1 | TRBJ1-2 | TRBV7-6
TGTGCCAGCAGTCTCAGACAGGGAAGTCAGCCCCAGCATTTT | CASSLRQGSQPQHF | . | TRBD1 | TRBJ1-5 | TRBV12-3/TRBV12-4
TGTGCCAGCAGCGTAGAGGGGGCCTATGGCTACACCTTC | CASSVEGAYGYTF | many | TRBD1 | TRBJ1-2 | TRBV9
TGCGCCAGCAACACTGGACAGGGGGAGAATAATTCACCCCTCCACTTT | CASNTGQGENNSPLHF | many | TRBD1 | TRBJ1-6 | TRBV4-1
TGTGCCAGCAGCTTCCCTCTCGACGGTCTGGAGCAGTACTTC | CASSFPLDGLEQYF | many | . | TRBJ2-7 | TRBV7-9
TGCGCCAGCAGCTTGGAAGCCAATGAGCAGTTCTTC | CASSLEANEQFF | . | . | TRBJ2-1 | TRBV5-1
TGTGCCAGCAGCCAATGGAGCCTTGGGACTGAAACATATGGCTACACCTTC | CASSQWSLGTETYGYTF | once | . | TRBJ1-2 | TRBV3-1
TGCAATGGAGAGGAGCGGGAGACCCAGTACTTC | CNGEERETQYF | . | . | TRBJ2-5 | TRBV20-1
TGTGCCAGCAGTCCCCTGGGGGACGGCTACACCTTC | CASSPLGDGYTF | few | . | TRBJ1-2 | TRBV6-2/TRBV6-3
TGTGCCAGCAGCCCCGGACAGGGGAACTATGGCTACACCTTC | CASSPGQGNYGYTF | large | TRBD1 | TRBJ1-2 | TRBV7-8
TGTGCCTGGAGTGGACAGGGCAATGAGCAGTTCTTC | CAWSGQGNEQFF | . | TRBD1 | TRBJ2-1 | TRBV30
TGCGCCAGCAGCCAAGAGACGGTACGGACCGGCTACACCTTC | CASSQETVRTGYTF | . | . | TRBJ1-2 | TRBV4-3
TGTGCCAGCAGCGCCGGGGGCTACAATGAGCAGTTCTTC | CASSAGGYNEQFF | many | . | TRBJ2-1 | TRBV7-3
TGCGCCAGCAGCTTGGGCGGTGACTCCTACGAGCAGTACTTC | CASSLGGDSYEQYF | many | . | TRBJ2-7 | TRBV5-1
TGTGCCACCAGCAGAGATGGGGGCGCTGAAGCTTTCTTT | CATSRDGGAEAFF | few | . | TRBJ1-1 | TRBV15
TGTGCCAGCAGTCCGGGCCAAGCGGCGTCCTACGAGCAGTACTTC | CASSPGQAASYEQYF | . | . | TRBJ2-7 | TRBV27
TGCGCCAGCAGCCGGGACAGTCAACTCTCCTACGAGCAGTACTTC | CASSRDSQLSYEQYF | . | TRBD1 | TRBJ2-7 | TRBV4-3
TGTGCCAGCAGTTTACTCGGGGGTTCACCCCTCCACTTT | CASSLLGGSPLHF | many | . | TRBJ1-6 | TRBV12-3/TRBV12-4
TGCGCCAGCAGCCAAGGCACTGACTCCTACAATGAGCAGTTCTTC | CASSQGTDSYNEQFF | few | . | TRBJ2-1 | TRBV4-3
TGCAGTGCCTTAGGGGCTAGCGGGAGGAGTTACAATGAGCAGTTCTTC | CSALGASGRSYNEQFF | few | TRBD2 | TRBJ2-1 | TRBV20-1
TGTGCCAGCAGCGTCGGACAGGGCCGTTCCTACGAGCAGTACTTC | CASSVGQGRSYEQYF | many | TRBD1 | TRBJ2-7 | TRBV11-2
TGCAGCGTTGTAGCGTACGAGCAGTACTTC | CSVVAYEQYF | few | . | TRBJ2-7 | TRBV29-1
TGTGCCACCATGGGGGGCCGGGAGCTGTTTTTT | CATMGGRELFF | many | . | TRBJ2-2 | TRBV15
TGCAGTGAGGCGGCTGGAGAGACCCAGTACTTC | CSEAAGETQYF | . | . | TRBJ2-5 | TRBV20-1
TGTGCCAGTAGTATAGATTGGGCGGCACCCCTCCACTTT | CASSIDWAAPLHF | few | . | TRBJ1-6 | TRBV19
TGTGCCATCAGGGGGGACAGGGCAAGTAATGAAAAACTGTTTTTT | CAIRGDRASNEKLFF | . | TRBD1 | TRBJ1-4 | TRBV10-3
TGTGCCAGCAGTCCTAGCGGATCAAGCACAGATACGCAGTATTTT | CASSPSGSSTDTQYF | many | TRBD2 | TRBJ2-3 | TRBV7-8
TGTGCCAGCAGTCTAGTAGTGGCAGATACGCAGTATTTT | CASSLVVADTQYF | few | . | TRBJ2-3 | TRBV27
TGTGCCAGCAGCTGGGCTAGCGGGGGGGCCGATGGCGGGGAGCTGTTTTTT | CASSWASGGADGGELFF | many | TRBD2 | TRBJ2-2 | TRBV9
TGCGCCAGCAGCCAAAAGGAGCAGGCGGATTGCACCTTC | CASSQKEQADCTF | . | . | TRBJ1-2 | TRBV4-3
TGCAGTGCTAGAGGGGGTTTTGTTTACGAGCAGTACTTC | CSARGGFVYEQYF | many | . | TRBJ2-7 | TRBV20-1
TGTGCCAGCAGCTTCCCCACAGATACGCAGTATTTT | CASSFPTDTQYF | . | . | TRBJ2-3 | TRBV7-9
TGTGCCAGCAGCTTCACGGGATCGTACACTGAAGCTTTCTTT | CASSFTGSYTEAFF | . | . | TRBJ1-1 | TRBV11-1
TGTGCCAGCAGCGACGGGAACGAGCAGTACTTC | CASSDGNEQYF | . | . | TRBJ2-7 | TRBV7-3
TGTGCCAGCAGCACTACAGGGATTGGCATTCAGTACTTC | CASSTTGIGIQYF | many | . | TRBJ2-4 | TRBV5-6
TGTGCCAGCAGTACCTCCTCCGAGCAGTTCTTC | CASSTSSEQFF | . | . | TRBJ2-1 | TRBV27
TGTGCCAGCAGCTTAGGACAGGGGACTGATGGCTACACCTTC | CASSLGQGTDGYTF | many | TRBD1 | TRBJ1-2 | TRBV7-2
TGCGCCAGCAGCTCCGCGGGTGGTCAGCCCCAGCATTTT | CASSSAGGQPQHF | few | . | TRBJ1-5 | TRBV5-1
TGTGCCAGCAGTTCTATTGACAGGGGGCTGAACACCGGGGAGCTGTTTTTT | CASSSIDRGLNTGELFF | few | TRBD1 | TRBJ2-2 | TRBV27
TGTGCCAGCAGCTTAGCGCTTACCGTGAGCTCCTACAATGAGCAGTTCTTC | CASSLALTVSSYNEQFF | many | . | TRBJ2-1 | TRBV7-2
TGCGCCAGCAGCCAAGACGGATACCCAGCTAACTATGGCTACACCTTC | CASSQDGYPANYGYTF | many | . | TRBJ1-2 | TRBV4-3
TGCGCCAGCAGCCAAGATAGTCTCTCTGGAAACACCATATATTTT | CASSQDSLSGNTIYF | . | . | TRBJ1-3 | TRBV4-3
TGTGCCAGCAGCTACACTACGAACCCCGAGCAGTACTTC | CASSYTTNPEQYF | many | . | TRBJ2-7 | TRBV7-8
TGTGCCAGCAGCTTAGACGAGGTGAACACTGAAGCTTTCTTT | CASSLDEVNTEAFF | few | . | TRBJ1-1 | TRBV7-8
TGCAGTGCTACCAGGACTAGCGGGAGAGGAGGATACAATGAGCAGTTCTTC | CSATRTSGRGGYNEQFF | . | TRBD2 | TRBJ2-1 | TRBV20-1
TGTGCCAGCAGCCGCGGGAGTCTTGAATCCTACGAGCAGTACTTC | CASSRGSLESYEQYF | many | TRBD2 | TRBJ2-7 | TRBV6-2/TRBV6-3
TGTGCCAGCAGCGTAGTGGGCCGGGTCACAGATACGCAGTATTTT | CASSVVGRVTDTQYF | few | . | TRBJ2-3 | TRBV9
TGTGCCAGCAGCCCCCTCGGACCCACAGATACGCAGTATTTT | CASSPLGPTDTQYF | few | . | TRBJ2-3 | TRBV7-6
TGCAGTGCTCGATCCGGACAGGGGTACTACGAGCAGTACTTC | CSARSGQGYYEQYF | once | TRBD1 | TRBJ2-7 | TRBV20-1
TGTGCCACCAGCAAAGATCCAGCGAGCAATCAGCCCCAGCATTTT | CATSKDPASNQPQHF | . | . | TRBJ1-5 | TRBV15
TGTGCCAGCAGCCCCGAGACAGGGGGTAACTCCTACGAGCAGTACTTC | CASSPETGGNSYEQYF | . | TRBD1 | TRBJ2-7 | TRBV7-9
TGTGCCAGTGGGGTTTCTTTCTACGAGCAGTACTTC | CASGVSFYEQYF | many | . | TRBJ2-7 | TRBV7-9
TGTGCCAGCAGTTTAGCGTCCCCTGGAGGCAATGAGCAGTTCTTC | CASSLASPGGNEQFF | . | . | TRBJ2-1 | TRBV12-3/TRBV12-4
TGTGCCAGCAGTCCCACAGGGGGCGGCCAGCCCCAGCATTTT | CASSPTGGGQPQHF | many | TRBD1 | TRBJ1-5 | TRBV7-9